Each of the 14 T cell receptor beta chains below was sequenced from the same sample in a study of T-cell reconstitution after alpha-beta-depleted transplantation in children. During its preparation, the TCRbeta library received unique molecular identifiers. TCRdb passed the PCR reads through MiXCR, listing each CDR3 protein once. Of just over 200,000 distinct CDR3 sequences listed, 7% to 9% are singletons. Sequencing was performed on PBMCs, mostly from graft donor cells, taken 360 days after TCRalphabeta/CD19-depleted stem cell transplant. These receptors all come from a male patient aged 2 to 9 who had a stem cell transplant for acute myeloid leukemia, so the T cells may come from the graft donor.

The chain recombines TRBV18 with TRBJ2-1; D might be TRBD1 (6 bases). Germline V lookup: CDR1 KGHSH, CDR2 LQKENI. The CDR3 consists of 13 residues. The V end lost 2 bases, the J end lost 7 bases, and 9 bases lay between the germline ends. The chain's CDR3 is CASSPGGRNEQFF. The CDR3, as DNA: TGTGCCAGCTCACCAGGGGGCCGGAATGAGCAGTTCTTC.

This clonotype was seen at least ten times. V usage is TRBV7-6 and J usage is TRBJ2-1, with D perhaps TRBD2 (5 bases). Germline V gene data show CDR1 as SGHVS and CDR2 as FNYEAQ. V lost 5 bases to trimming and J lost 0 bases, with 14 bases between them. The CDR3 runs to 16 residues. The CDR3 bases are TGTGCCAGCAGCGACAAAGCGGCGGGCTCCTACAATGAGCAGTTCTTC. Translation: CASSDKAAGSYNEQFF.

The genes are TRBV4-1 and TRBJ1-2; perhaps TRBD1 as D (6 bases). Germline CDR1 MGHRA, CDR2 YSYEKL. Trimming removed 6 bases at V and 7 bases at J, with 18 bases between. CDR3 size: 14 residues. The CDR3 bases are TGCGCCAGCAGGCCCGAACAGGGATTCCTTGGCTACACCTTC. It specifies CASRPEQGFLGYTF.

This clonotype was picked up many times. CDR3 protein: CASSLFYLAGVNEQFF. The CDR3 DNA reads as TGCGCCAGCAGCTTATTTTATCTAGCGGGAGTCAATGAGCAGTTCTTC. V and J are TRBV5-1 and TRBJ2-1; the match to TRBD2 covers 10 bases. Germline V CDR1 and CDR2: SGHRS, YFSETQ. CDR3 length equals 16 residues. Trimming took 2 bases from V and 6 from J; bases not matched to a gene: 8.

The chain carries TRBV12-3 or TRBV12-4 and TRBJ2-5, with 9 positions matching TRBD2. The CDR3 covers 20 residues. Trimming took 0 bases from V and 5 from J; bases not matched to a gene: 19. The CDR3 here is CASSLARLAGRLRGWETQYF. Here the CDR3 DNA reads TGTGCCAGCAGTTTAGCGCGGCTAGCGGGACGGTTACGGGGTTGGGAGACCCAGTACTTC.

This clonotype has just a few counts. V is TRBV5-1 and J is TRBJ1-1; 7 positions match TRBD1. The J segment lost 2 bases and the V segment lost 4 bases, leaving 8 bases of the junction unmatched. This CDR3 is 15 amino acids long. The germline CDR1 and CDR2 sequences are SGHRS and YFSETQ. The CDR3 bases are TGCGCCAGCAGCAAGAACGACAGGGAAAACACTGAAGCTTTCTTT. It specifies CASSKNDRENTEAFF. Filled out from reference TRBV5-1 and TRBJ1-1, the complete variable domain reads KAGVTQTPRYLIKTRGQQVTLSCSPISGHRSVSWYQQTPGQGLQFLFEYFSETQRNKGNFPGRFSGRQFSNSRSEMNVSTLELGDSALYLCASSKNDRENTEAFFGQGTRLTVV.

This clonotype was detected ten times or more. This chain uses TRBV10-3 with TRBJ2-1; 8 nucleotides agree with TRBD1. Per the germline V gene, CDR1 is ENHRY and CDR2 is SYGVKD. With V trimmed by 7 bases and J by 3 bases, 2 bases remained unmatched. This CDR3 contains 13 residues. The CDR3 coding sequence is TGTGCCATCACAGGACAGGGCTACAATGAGCAGTTCTTC. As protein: CAITGQGYNEQFF.

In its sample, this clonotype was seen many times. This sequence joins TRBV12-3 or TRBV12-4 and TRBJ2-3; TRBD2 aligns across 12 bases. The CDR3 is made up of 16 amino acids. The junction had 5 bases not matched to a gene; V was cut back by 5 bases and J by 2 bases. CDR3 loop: CASSPGLAGITDTQYF. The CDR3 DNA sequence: TGTGCCAGCAGTCCAGGACTAGCGGGAATCACAGATACGCAGTATTTT.

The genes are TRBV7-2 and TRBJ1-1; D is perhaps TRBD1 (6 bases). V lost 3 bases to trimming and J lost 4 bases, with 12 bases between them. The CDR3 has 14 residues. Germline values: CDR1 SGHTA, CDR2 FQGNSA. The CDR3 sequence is CASSFDRHTTEAFF. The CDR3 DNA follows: TGTGCCAGCAGCTTCGACAGGCACACCACTGAAGCTTTCTTT. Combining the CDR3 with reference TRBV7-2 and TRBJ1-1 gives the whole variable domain GAGVSQSPSNKVTEKGKDVELRCDPISGHTALYWYRQSLGQGLEFLIYFQGNSAPDKSGLPSDRFSAERTGGSVSTLTIQRTQQEDSAVYLCASSFDRHTTEAFFGQGTRLTVV.

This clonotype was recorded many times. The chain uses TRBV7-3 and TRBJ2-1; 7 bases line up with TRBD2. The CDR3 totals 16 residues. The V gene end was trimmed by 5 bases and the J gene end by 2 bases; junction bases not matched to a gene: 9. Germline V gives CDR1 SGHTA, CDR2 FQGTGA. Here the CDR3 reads CASSRGTTPTYNEQFF. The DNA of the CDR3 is TGTGCCAGCAGCCGTGGGACTACTCCAACCTACAATGAGCAGTTCTTC.

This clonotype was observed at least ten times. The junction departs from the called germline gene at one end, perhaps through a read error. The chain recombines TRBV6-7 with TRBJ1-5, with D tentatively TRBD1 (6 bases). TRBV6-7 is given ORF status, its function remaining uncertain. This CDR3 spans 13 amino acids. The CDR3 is CPRGIMGNQPQHF. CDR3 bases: TGTCCCAGGGGAATAATGGGCAATCAGCCCCAGCATTTT.

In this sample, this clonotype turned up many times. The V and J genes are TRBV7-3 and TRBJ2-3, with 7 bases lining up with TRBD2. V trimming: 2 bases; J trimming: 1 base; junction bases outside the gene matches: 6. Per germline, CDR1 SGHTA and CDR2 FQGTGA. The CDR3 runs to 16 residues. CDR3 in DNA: TGTGCCAGCAGCTTAGGCGGGAGATTTGGCACAGATACGCAGTATTTT. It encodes CASSLGGRFGTDTQYF.

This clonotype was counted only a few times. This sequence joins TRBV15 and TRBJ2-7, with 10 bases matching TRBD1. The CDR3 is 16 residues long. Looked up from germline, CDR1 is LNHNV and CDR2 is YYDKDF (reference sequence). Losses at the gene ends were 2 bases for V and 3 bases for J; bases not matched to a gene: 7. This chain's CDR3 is CATSRSRQGAGYEQYV. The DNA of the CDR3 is TGTGCCACCAGCAGATCGCGACAGGGGGCTGGCTACGAGCAGTACGTC.

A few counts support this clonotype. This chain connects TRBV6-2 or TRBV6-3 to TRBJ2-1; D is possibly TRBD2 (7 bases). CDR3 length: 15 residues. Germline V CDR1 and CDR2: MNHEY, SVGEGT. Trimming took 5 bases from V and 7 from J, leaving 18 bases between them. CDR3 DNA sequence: TGTGCCAGCAGTCGGGGGGCTAGCGGCAGGAATGAGCAGTTCTTC. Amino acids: CASSRGASGRNEQFF.